What follows describes a single T cell receptor (beta chain). The antigen remains unidentified. The junction differs from germline at one of its ends, possibly a read error. The PCR used 60 Vbeta and 13 Jbeta primers. The method was immunoSEQ multiplex PCR; TCRdb's version includes in-frame clones alone and lacks a portion of them. Reported are 100,000 to 150,000 clones; the ten largest clones contain approximately 1.6%. The CDR3 runs to 14 residues. CDR1 and CDR2 (germline): SQVTM, ANQGSEA. The sample comes from a study of cytomegalovirus exposure and HLA in healthy donors. Study-wide results and limits: The authors reported that TCR beta sequences could predict HLA-A and HLA-B alleles. These predictions were accurate for most subjects in the first cohort.

The sequence derives from a woman aged 40 to 55 in good health and CMV-seropositive. Source material: PBMCs. The chain joins TRBV29-1 to TRBJ2-1; no definite D call. The CDR3 sequence: CSVEVRSSYNEQFF. The CDR3 DNA is TGCAGCGTGGAAGTAAGGAGCTCCTACAATGAGCAGTTCTTC.